The 12 T cell receptor beta chains listed next were all sequenced from one sample in a study of blood T cell repertoires in COVID-19. Sequencing used immunoSEQ multiplex PCR; TCRdb keeps in-frame clones, though not all of them. Here the sample spans roughly 150,000 clones, around 90% being singletons. Sequenced input: peripheral blood. The receptor source for this set is a human donor in a cohort sampled during active COVID-19.

This clone has a single count. The J gene is TRBJ1-2, the V gene TRBV7-3; no definite D call. Germline V gene lookup returns CDR1 SGHTA and CDR2 FQGTGA. CDR3 size: 14 residues. V was pared by 3 bases and J by 3 bases, with 11 bases between. Written as DNA, the CDR3 is TGTGCCAGCAGCTTGAACCGGGAAGACTATGGCTACACCTTC. It yields the protein CASSLNREDYGYTF.

The rearrangement joins TRBV28 to TRBJ2-1, with 7 bases aligning to TRBD2. After removal of 6 bases from V and 7 bases from J, the junction contained 15 bases not matched to a gene. This CDR3 has 16 amino acids. CDR1 and CDR2 (germline): MDHEN, SYDVKM. The CDR3 nucleotides are TGTGCCAGCAGCTTCCCTGGCGGACTAGGACGTAATGAGCAGTTCTTC. It is translated as CASSFPGGLGRNEQFF.

J is TRBJ1-2 and V is TRBV2; 8 nucleotides agree with TRBD1. CDR1 and CDR2 (germline): SNHLY, FYNNEI. This CDR3 contains 14 residues. The V segment lost 1 base and the J segment 5 bases; nucleotides outside the gene matches: 3. CDR3 amino acids: CASSEVGQGYGYTF. CDR3 nucleotide sequence: TGTGCCAGCAGTGAAGTTGGACAGGGTTATGGCTACACCTTC.

This sequence joins TRBV25-1 and TRBJ2-3; 7 positions match TRBD2. The ends lost 1 base at V and 0 bases at J; junction bases unmatched: 1. Germline V lookup: CDR1 MGHDK, CDR2 SYGVNS. The length of the CDR3 is 15 residues. CDR3 nucleotide sequence: TGTGCCAGCAGTGAATCCGGGGGGAGCACAGATACGCAGTATTTT. Its translation: CASSESGGSTDTQYF. The variable domain in full, completed from reference TRBV25-1 and TRBJ2-3, reads EADIYQTPRYLVIGTGKKITLECSQTMGHDKMYWYQQDPGMELHLIHYSYGVNSTEKGDLSSESTVSRIRTEHFPLTLESARPSHTSQYLCASSESGGSTDTQYFGPGTRLTVL.

This clone showed up just a few times. CDR3 coding DNA: TGTGCCACGCGACGGGAGAACACTGAAGCTTTCTTT. Translation: CATRRENTEAFF. This chain uses TRBV11-3 with TRBJ1-1, with D unresolved. The CDR3 has 12 amino acids. The germline V gene has CDR1 SGHNT and CDR2 YENEEA. Trimming shortened V by 10 bases and J by 1 base, and 10 bases separated the two germline ends.

The chain combines TRBV5-6 with TRBJ2-7; 13 bases match TRBD2. Trimming took 4 bases from V and 5 from J; bases not matched to a gene: 6. Germline V gives CDR1 SGHDT, CDR2 YYEEEE. CDR3 length: 15 amino acids. CDR3 sequence: CASSGGLAGIDEQYF. As DNA, the CDR3 is TGTGCCAGCAGCGGGGGACTAGCGGGAATTGACGAGCAGTACTTC.

This sequence joins TRBV12-3 or TRBV12-4 and TRBJ1-4; no clear D gene. Trimming shortened V by 9 bases and J by 8 bases, and 13 bases separated the two germline ends. This CDR3 region has 12 residues. CDR3: CASLGAPEKLFF. CDR3 nucleotides: TGTGCCAGTCTCGGTGCACCCGAAAAACTGTTTTTT.

The V and J genes are TRBV24-1 and TRBJ2-7; a weak D match, TRBD1 (6 bases). The germline V and J ends were trimmed by 4 bases and 3 bases, with 12 bases remaining between them. The CDR3 extends over 14 amino acids. The germline CDR1 and CDR2 sequences are KGHDR and SFDVKD. As DNA, the CDR3 is TGTGCCACCAGTGACAACAACAGGGTCTACGAGCAGTACTTC. Its protein is CATSDNNRVYEQYF.

V gene TRBV27 combines with J gene TRBJ1-2; 9 bases map to TRBD1. Germline loops: CDR1 MNHEY, CDR2 SMNVEV (reference sequence). This CDR3 has 17 residues. Trimming took 5 bases from V and 5 from J; bases not matched to a gene: 15. CDR3 bases: TGTGCCAGCAGTCTAACACCGGGACAGGGCTTAGCGTATGGCTACACCTTC. Protein product: CASSLTPGQGLAYGYTF.

V gene TRBV28 combines with J gene TRBJ1-2; tentative D call: TRBD1 (6 bases). The V gene's germline CDR1 is MDHEN and CDR2 SYDVKM. CDR3 length: 14 residues. V shed 2 bases and J shed 8 bases, with 15 bases lying between them. CDR3 in DNA: TGTGCCAGCAGTTTACCTCAGGACAGAGGGGGCTACACCTTC. This gives the protein CASSLPQDRGGYTF.

CDR3 in amino acids: CASSLPGPQETQYF. CDR3 DNA: TGTGCCAGCAGTTTACCAGGGCCGCAAGAGACCCAGTACTTC. The chain employs TRBV28 and TRBJ2-5; D is possibly TRBD1 (5 bases). V gave up 2 bases and J gave up 2 bases, with 9 bases separating them. This CDR3 has 14 residues. Germline V gives CDR1 MDHEN, CDR2 SYDVKM. The full variable domain, completed using reference TRBV28 and TRBJ2-5, is DVKVTQSSRYLVKRTGEKVFLECVQDMDHENMFWYRQDPGLGLRLIYFSYDVKMKEKGDIPEGYSVSREKKERFSLILESASTNQTSMYLCASSLPGPQETQYFGPGTRLLVL.

The chain is built from TRBV6-5 and TRBJ2-5; 7 bases are shared with TRBD1. V was pared by 6 bases and J by 3 bases, with 7 bases of the junction left unmatched. The CDR3 length is 14 residues. CDR1 and CDR2 from the germline V gene are MNHEY and SVGAGI. The CDR3 loop reads CASSRGQTKETQYF. The CDR3 DNA reads as TGTGCCAGCAGCCGGGGACAGACCAAAGAGACCCAGTACTTC.